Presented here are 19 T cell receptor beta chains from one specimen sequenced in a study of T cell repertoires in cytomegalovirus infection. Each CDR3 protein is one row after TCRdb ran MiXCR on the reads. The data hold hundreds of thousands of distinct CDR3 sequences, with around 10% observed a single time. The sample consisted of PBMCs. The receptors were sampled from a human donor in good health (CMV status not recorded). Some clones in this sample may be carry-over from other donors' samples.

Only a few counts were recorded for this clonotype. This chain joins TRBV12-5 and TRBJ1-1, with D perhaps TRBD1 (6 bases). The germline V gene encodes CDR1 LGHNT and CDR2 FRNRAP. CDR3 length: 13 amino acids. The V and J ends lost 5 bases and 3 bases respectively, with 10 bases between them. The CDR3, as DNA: TGTGCTAGTGGTCCAAGGGGGGACACTGAAGCTTTCTTT. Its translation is CASGPRGDTEAFF.

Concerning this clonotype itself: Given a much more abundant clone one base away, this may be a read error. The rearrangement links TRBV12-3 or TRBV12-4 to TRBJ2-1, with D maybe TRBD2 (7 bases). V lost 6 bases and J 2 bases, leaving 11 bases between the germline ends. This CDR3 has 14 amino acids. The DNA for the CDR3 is TGTGCCAGCAGAAGGGGGGGGACCTACAATGAGCAGTTCTTC. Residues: CASRRGGTYNEQFF.

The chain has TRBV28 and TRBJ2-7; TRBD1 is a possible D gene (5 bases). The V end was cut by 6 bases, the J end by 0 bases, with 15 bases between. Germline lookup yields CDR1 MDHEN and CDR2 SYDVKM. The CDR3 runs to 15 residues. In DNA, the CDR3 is TGTGCCAGCAGCCCCCCCCAGGGAAGCTCCTACGAGCAGTACTTC. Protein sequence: CASSPPQGSSYEQYF.

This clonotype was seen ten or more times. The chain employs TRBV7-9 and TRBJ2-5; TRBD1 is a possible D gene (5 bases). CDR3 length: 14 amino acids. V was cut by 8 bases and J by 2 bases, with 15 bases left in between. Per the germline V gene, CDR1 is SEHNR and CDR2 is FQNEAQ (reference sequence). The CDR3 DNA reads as TGTGCCAGCGGCCAGGCAGGGCGGCAAGAGACCCAGTACTTC. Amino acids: CASGQAGRQETQYF. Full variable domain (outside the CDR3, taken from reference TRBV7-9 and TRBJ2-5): DTGVSQNPRHKITKRGQNVTFRCDPISEHNRLYWYRQTLGQGPEFLTYFQNEAQLEKSRLLSDRFSAERPKGSFSTLEIQRTEQGDSAMYLCASGQAGRQETQYFGPGTRLLVL.

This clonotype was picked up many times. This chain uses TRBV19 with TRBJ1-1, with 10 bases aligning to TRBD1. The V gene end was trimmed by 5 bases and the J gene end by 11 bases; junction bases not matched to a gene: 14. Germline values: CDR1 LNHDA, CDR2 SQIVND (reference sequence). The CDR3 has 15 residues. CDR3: CASSAPDRGSLDAFF. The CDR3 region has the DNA TGTGCCAGTAGTGCGCCGGACAGGGGGTCGTTAGACGCTTTCTTT. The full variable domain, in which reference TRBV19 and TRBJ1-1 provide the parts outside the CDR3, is DGGITQSPKYLFRKEGQNVTLSCEQNLNHDAMYWYRQDPGQGLRLIYYSQIVNDFQKGDIAEGYSVSREKKESFPLTVTSAQKNPTAFYLCASSAPDRGSLDAFFGQGTRLTVV.

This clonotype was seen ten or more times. CDR3 sequence: CSVERLLTKNIQYF. The CDR3 DNA is TGCAGCGTTGAAAGACTTCTAACCAAAAACATTCAGTACTTC. V and J are TRBV29-1 and TRBJ2-4, with unresolved D. The V and J ends lost 2 bases and 2 bases respectively, with 10 bases between them. Per the germline V gene, CDR1 is SQVTM and CDR2 is ANQGSEA. The CDR3 runs 14 residues.

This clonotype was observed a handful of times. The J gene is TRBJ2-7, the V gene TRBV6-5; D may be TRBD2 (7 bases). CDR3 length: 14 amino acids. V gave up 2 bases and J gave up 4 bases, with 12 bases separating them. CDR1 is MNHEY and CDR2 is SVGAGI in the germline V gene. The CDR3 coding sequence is TGTGCCAGCAGTTACGGGGGGGCCATTTACGAGCAGTACTTC. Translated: CASSYGGAIYEQYF.

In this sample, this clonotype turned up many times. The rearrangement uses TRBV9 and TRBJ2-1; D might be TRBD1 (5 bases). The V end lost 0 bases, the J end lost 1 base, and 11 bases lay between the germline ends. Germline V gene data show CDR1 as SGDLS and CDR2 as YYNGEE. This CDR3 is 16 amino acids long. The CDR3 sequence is CASSVVGRVSYNEQFF. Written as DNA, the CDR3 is TGTGCCAGCAGCGTAGTCGGCAGGGTGTCCTACAATGAGCAGTTCTTC.

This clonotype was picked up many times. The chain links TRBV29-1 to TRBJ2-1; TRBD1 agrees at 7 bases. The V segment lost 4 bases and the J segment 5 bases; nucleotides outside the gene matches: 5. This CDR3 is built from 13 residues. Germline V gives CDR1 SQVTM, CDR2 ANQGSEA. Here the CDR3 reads CSVVGGAHNEQFF. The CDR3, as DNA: TGCAGCGTTGTAGGGGGCGCCCACAATGAGCAGTTCTTC.

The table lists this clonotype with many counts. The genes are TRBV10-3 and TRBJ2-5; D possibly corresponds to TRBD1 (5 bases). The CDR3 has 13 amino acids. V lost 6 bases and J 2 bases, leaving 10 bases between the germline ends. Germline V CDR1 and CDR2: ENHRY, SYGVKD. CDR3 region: CAISLTEQETQYF. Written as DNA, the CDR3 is TGTGCCATCAGCTTGACAGAACAAGAGACCCAGTACTTC.

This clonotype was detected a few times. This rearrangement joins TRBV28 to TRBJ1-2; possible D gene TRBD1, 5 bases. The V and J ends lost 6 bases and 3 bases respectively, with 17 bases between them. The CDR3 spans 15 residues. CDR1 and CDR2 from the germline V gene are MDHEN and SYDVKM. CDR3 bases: TGTGCCAGCAGGTTGAGGTCGCAGGGTGACTATGGCTACACCTTC. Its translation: CASRLRSQGDYGYTF.

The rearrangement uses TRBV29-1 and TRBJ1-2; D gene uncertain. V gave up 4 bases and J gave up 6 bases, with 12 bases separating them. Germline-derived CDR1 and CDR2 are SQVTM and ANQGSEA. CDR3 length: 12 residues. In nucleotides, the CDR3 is TGCAGCGTTGTGCCCGGGTTGGATGGCTACACCTTC. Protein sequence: CSVVPGLDGYTF.

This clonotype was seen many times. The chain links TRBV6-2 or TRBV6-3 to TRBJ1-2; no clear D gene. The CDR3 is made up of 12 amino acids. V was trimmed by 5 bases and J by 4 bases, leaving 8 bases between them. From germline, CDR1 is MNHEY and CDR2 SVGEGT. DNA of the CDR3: TGTGCCAGCAGTCTAATGATCTATGGCTACACCTTC. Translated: CASSLMIYGYTF.

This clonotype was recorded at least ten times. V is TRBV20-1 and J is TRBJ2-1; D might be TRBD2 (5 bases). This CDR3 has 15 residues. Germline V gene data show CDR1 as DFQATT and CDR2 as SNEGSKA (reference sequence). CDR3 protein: CSYASIGIPYNEQFF. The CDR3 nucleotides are TGCAGCTACGCTAGTATCGGGATACCCTACAATGAGCAGTTCTTC.

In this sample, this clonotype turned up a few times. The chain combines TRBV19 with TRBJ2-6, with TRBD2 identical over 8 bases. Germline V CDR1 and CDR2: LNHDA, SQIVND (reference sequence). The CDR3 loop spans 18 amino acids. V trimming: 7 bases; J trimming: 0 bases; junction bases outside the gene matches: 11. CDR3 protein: CASTNNQRGFSGANVLTF. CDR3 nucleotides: TGTGCCAGTACCAATAACCAGCGGGGGTTCTCTGGGGCCAACGTCCTGACTTTC.

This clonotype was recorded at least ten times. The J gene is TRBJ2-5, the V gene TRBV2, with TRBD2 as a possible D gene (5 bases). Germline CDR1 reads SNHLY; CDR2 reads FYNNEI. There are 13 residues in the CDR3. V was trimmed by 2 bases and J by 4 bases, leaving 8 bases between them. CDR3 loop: CASSEMGRETQYF. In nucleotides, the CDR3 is TGTGCCAGCAGTGAAATGGGGAGAGAGACCCAGTACTTC.

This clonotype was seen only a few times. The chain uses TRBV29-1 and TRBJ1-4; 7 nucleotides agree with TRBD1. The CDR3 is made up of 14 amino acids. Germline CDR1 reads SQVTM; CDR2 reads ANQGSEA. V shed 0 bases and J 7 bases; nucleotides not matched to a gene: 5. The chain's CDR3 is CSVEERQGGEKLFF. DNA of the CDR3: TGCAGCGTTGAAGAGAGGCAGGGGGGTGAAAAACTGTTTTTT.

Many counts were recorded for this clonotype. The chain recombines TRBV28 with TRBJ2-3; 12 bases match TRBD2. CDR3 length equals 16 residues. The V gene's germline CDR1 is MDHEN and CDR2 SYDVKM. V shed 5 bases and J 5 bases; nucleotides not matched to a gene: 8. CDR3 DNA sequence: TGTGCCAGCAGTCCCCGGACTAGCGGGGCCATAGATACGCAGTATTTT. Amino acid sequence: CASSPRTSGAIDTQYF.

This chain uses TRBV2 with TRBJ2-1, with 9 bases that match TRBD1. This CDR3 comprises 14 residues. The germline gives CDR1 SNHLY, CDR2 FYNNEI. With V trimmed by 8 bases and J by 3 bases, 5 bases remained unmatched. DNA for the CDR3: TGTGCCAGCCAAGGACAGGGGTTCTACAATGAGCAGTTCTTC. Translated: CASQGQGFYNEQFF.